The 8 T cell receptor beta chains below all came from one sample that was sequenced in a study of cytomegalovirus exposure and HLA in healthy donors. The PCR ran on 60 Vbeta and 13 Jbeta primers. The protocol was immunoSEQ multiplex PCR, while the TCRdb copy is restricted to in-frame clones and leaves out a portion. This repertoire shows roughly 120,000 clones, over 70% found once; its top ten account for around 1.4%. Material for sequencing was PBMCs. The receptor source for this set is a woman aged 18 to 35 in good health and CMV-seronegative.

This clone has just one count. This rearrangement joins TRBV18 to TRBJ2-7, with TRBD2 identical over 7 bases. Germline CDR1 KGHSH, CDR2 LQKENI. J gave up 4 bases and V 0 bases, and 15 bases lay outside the gene matches. This CDR3 has 18 residues. The CDR3 bases are TGTGCCAGCTCACCACCGAATGGAGGGGCGGGGGAACGATACGAGCAGTACTTC. It translates to CASSPPNGGAGERYEQYF.

V and J are TRBV7-3 and TRBJ2-1, with TRBD1 matching over 8 bases. The CDR3 totals 14 residues. The V segment lost 2 bases and the J segment 6 bases; nucleotides outside the gene matches: 3. The V gene's germline CDR1 is SGHTA and CDR2 FQGTGA. CDR3 in amino acids: CASSLGQGRNEQFF. In DNA form, the CDR3 reads TGTGCCAGCAGCTTAGGACAGGGTCGCAATGAGCAGTTCTTC.

This chain joins TRBV5-4 and TRBJ2-1, with 8 positions matching TRBD2. From germline, CDR1 is SGHNT and CDR2 YYREEE (reference sequence). Germline trimming cut 0 bases from V and 4 bases from J; bases unmatched to any gene: 6. The CDR3 runs to 16 residues. The CDR3 DNA follows: TGTGCCAGCAGCTTGGACGGGACTAGGGCATACAATGAGCAGTTCTTC. Its protein product is CASSLDGTRAYNEQFF. Filled out from reference TRBV5-4 and TRBJ2-1, the complete variable domain reads ETGVTQSPTHLIKTRGQQVTLRCSSQSGHNTVSWYQQALGQGPQFIFQYYREEENGRGNFPPRFSGLQFPNYSSELNVNALELDDSALYLCASSLDGTRAYNEQFFGPGTRLTVL.

This clone was seen once. The junction does not match germline at one end; this may be a read error. The genes are TRBV7-7 and TRBJ1-1, with 12 bases identical to TRBD1. This CDR3 region has 17 residues. CDR1 is SSHAT and CDR2 is FNYEAQ in the germline V gene (reference sequence). CDR3 bases: TGTGCTAGCAGCTTAGACTGGGGACAGGGGGCTAACACTGAAGCTTTCTTT. Its translation: CASSLDWGQGANTEAFF.

This clone has more than one count but fewer than ten. The chain carries TRBV5-1 and TRBJ2-7; D is possibly TRBD1 (6 bases). Between the trimmed V and J ends, which lost 3 bases and 2 bases, there was a span of 9 bases. The CDR3 consists of 13 residues. Germline V gene lookup returns CDR1 SGHRS and CDR2 YFSETQ. CDR3 loop: CASSYPGAYEQYF. The CDR3 DNA follows: TGCGCCAGCAGCTATCCAGGGGCCTACGAGCAGTACTTC.

A single count supports this clone. The V gene is TRBV7-2, the J gene TRBJ2-3, with D perhaps matching TRBD2 (6 bases). This CDR3 is 19 amino acids long. The V gene lost 0 bases and the J gene lost 3 bases, with 22 bases spanning the gap. Germline-derived CDR1 and CDR2 are SGHTA and FQGNSA. CDR3 sequence reads: CASSLARGTLGLLTDTQYF. The CDR3 DNA sequence: TGTGCCAGCAGCTTAGCGCGGGGCACGTTGGGACTTCTAACAGATACGCAGTATTTT.

The chain links TRBV18 to TRBJ2-7; D not certain. V was cut by 4 bases and J by 1 base, with 8 bases left in between. Germline V gives CDR1 KGHSH, CDR2 LQKENI. The CDR3 covers 13 residues. CDR3 nucleotide sequence: TGTGCCAGCTCACTGCCCAGTTCCTACGAGCAGTACTTC. This sequence encodes CASSLPSSYEQYF. The whole variable domain, filled in from reference TRBV18 and TRBJ2-7, reads NAGVMQNPRHLVRRRGQEARLRCSPMKGHSHVYWYRQLPEEGLKFMVYLQKENIIDESGMPKERFSAEFPKEGPSILRIQQVVRGDSAAYFCASSLPSSYEQYFGPGTRLTVT.

This chain links TRBV5-1 with TRBJ2-1; TRBD2 matches 8 bases. The CDR3 consists of 17 residues. Trimming at V came to 0 bases and at J to 0 bases, leaving 5 bases not matched to a gene. Germline V gene sequence: CDR1 SGHRS, CDR2 YFSETQ. The CDR3 bases are TGCGCCAGCAGCTTGGCACTAGCGGTGAGCTCCTACAATGAGCAGTTCTTC. Translation: CASSLALAVSSYNEQFF.